This TCR beta chain emerged from a study of T-cell reconstitution after alpha-beta-depleted transplantation in children. Study results and limitations: After transplant, high TCRbeta diversity at day 60 in some patients arose from surviving recipient T cells and thymic progenitors. Approximately two months post-transplant, alpha-beta T cells reportedly originated from several hundred expanded graft clones. Diversity and T-cell counts at one year after transplant derived mostly from new T cells.

Unique molecular identifiers featured in how the TCRbeta library was prepared. One entry per CDR3 protein results from TCRdb running MiXCR on the PCR reads. The sample comprises a few hundred thousand distinct CDR3 sequences, 10% to 15% of which are singletons, and around 2.2% rests with the top ten. Comment on this clonotype: Its specificity is not known.

The clonotype comes from a male patient aged 10 to 17 who had a stem cell transplant for acute myeloid leukemia, so the T cells may come from the graft donor. The sample here was PBMCs, mostly from graft donor cells, taken 360 days after TCRalphabeta/CD19-depleted stem cell transplant.

The CDR3 here is CAPEVGHTGANVLTF. DNA of the CDR3: TGTGCCCCGGAAGTGGGGCATACCGGGGCCAACGTCCTGACTTTC. J is TRBJ2-6 and V is TRBV7-9, with D perhaps matching TRBD1 (5 bases). This CDR3 has 15 residues. The germline V and J ends were trimmed by 11 bases and 4 bases, with 18 bases remaining between them. Germline V gene lookup returns CDR1 SEHNR and CDR2 FQNEAQ (reference sequence).